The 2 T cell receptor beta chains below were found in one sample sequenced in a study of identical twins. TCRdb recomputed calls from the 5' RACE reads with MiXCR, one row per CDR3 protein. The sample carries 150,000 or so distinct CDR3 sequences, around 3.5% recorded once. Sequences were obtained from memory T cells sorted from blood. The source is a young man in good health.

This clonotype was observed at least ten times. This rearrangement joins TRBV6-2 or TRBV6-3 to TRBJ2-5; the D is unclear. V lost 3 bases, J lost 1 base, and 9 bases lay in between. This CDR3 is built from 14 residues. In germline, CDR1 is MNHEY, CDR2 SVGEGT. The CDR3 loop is CASSYHSLQETQYF. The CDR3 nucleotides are TGTGCCAGCAGTTATCACAGCCTCCAAGAGACCCAGTACTTC.

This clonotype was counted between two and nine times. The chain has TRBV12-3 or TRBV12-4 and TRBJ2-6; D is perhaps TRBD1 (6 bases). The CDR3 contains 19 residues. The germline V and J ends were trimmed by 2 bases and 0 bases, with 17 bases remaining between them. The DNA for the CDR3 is TGTGCCAGCAGTTTATTTTCTGGACAGAGATACTCTGGGGCCAACGTCCTGACTTTC. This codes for CASSLFSGQRYSGANVLTF.